This TCR beta chain is drawn from a study of graft-versus-host responses after intestinal transplantation. Turning to the study itself: Anti-thymocyte globulin induction was given to all recipients, followed by tacrolimus and steroids for about 3 years. General study points: After transplant, early declines in HvG clones were associated with peak levels of circulating GvH clones. Some GvH clones were seen earlier in gut or blood, suggesting intestinal origin.

The repertoire was sequenced with immunoSEQ multiplex PCR; TCRdb's copy has only in-frame clones and lacks some. This sample carries 15,000 to 20,000 clones, 82% of them seen once, and the ten largest clones take roughly 5%. This CDR3 contains 16 residues. Trimming cost V 0 bases and J 4 bases, with 13 bases left between them. Germline V lookup: CDR1 SEHNR, CDR2 FQNEAQ (reference sequence). Details on this clone: What it binds is unknown.

Intraepithelial and lamina propria lymphocytes were released after the graft tissue was processed. The specimen comprised ileum tissue, sampled 17 days after transplant. The sequence was obtained from a human patient who received an intestinal transplant, so some T cells may come from the graft donor. This chain links TRBV7-9 with TRBJ2-1; no reliable D call. The CDR3 sequence is CASSLADGQIYNEQFF. For the CDR3, the DNA is TGTGCCAGCAGCTTAGCGGACGGGCAGATATACAATGAGCAGTTCTTC.